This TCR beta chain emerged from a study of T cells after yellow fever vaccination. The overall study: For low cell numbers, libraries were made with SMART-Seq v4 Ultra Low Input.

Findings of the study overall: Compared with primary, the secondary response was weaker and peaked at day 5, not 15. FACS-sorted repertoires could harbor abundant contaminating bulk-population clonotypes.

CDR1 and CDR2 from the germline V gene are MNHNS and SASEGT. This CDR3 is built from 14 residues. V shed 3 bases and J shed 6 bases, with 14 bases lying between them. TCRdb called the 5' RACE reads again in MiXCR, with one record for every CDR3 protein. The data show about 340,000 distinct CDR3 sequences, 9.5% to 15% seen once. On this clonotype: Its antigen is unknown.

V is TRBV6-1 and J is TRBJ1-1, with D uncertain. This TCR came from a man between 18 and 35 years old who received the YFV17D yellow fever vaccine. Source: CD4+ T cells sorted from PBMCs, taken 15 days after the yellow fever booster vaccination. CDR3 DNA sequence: TGTGCCAGCAGTGATAACGGGCTCTCGGCTGAAGCTTTCTTT. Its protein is CASSDNGLSAEAFF.